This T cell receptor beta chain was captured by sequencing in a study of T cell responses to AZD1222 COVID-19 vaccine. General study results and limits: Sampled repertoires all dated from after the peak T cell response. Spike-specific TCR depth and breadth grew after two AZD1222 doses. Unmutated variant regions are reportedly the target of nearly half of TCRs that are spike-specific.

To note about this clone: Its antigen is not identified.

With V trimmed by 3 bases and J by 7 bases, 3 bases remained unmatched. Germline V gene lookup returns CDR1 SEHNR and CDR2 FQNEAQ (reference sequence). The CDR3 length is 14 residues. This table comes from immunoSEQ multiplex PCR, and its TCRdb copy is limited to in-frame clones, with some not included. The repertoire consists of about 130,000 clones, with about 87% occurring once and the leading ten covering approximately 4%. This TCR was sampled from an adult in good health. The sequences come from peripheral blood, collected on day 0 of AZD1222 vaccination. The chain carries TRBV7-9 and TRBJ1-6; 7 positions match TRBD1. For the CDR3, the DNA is TGTGCCAGCAGCTTCGGACAGGAAAATTCACCCCTCCACTTT. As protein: CASSFGQENSPLHF.